The clone carrying this T cell receptor beta chain was observed a few times. The data originate from a study of blood T cell repertoires in COVID-19. Across the study: Italy, Spain and the United States were the sources of the convalescent and acute COVID-19 samples.

The data were produced by immunoSEQ multiplex PCR, yet TCRdb's version contains in-frame clones alone and is incomplete. Of hundreds of thousands of clones in the sample, roughly 87% were seen once. The V gene's germline CDR1 is LNHDA and CDR2 SQIVND (reference sequence). Trimming took 3 bases from V and 6 from J, leaving 15 bases between them. This CDR3 is built from 15 residues. The sample consisted of PBMCs or T cells enriched from blood (not recorded which). The chain employs TRBV19 and TRBJ1-5; unclear D gene. The clonotype comes from a woman in her 30s who had recovered from COVID-19. CDR3: CASSIPGKVGQPQHF. In nucleotides, the CDR3 is TGTGCCAGTAGTATTCCCGGGAAAGTTGGTCAGCCCCAGCATTTT.